The clone carrying this T cell receptor beta chain appeared once. Its antigen is unknown. The germline gene is not matched at one end of the junction; a read error may be the cause. This sample stems from a study of T cell responses to AZD1222 COVID-19 vaccine. Points from the study as a whole: The sample set comprised mostly white British donors with more females, and clonal diversity was possibly underestimated. At baseline, just 5 or 6 AZD1222 recipients tested seropositive.

CDR3 length: 13 residues. Germline V gene sequence: CDR1 SSHAT, CDR2 FNYEAQ (reference sequence). It was second doses at about 4 or about 12 weeks that were pooled. The table came from immunoSEQ multiplex PCR; TCRdb's copy has only in-frame clones and leaves some out. The sample lists approximately 200,000 clones, approximately 90% seen once, with approximately 3.7% in the top ten. The chain recombines TRBV7-7 with TRBJ1-1; D ambiguous. This receptor was obtained from an adult who received the AZD1222 COVID-19 vaccine. Specimen: peripheral blood, collected 28 days after the second AZD1222 dose. CDR3 residues: CASTPVVSGEAFF. The CDR3 nucleotides read TGTGCTAGCACCCCCGTGGTATCGGGTGAAGCTTTCTTT.